The clone carrying this TCR beta chain was counted at least ten times. What it recognizes is unknown. These data come from a study of T cells in Graves' hyperthyroidism and ophthalmopathy. General study results and limits: Within blood appeared most thyroid clonotypes that had expanded above 0.001. Model output signaled ophthalmopathy a median about seven months ahead of onset.

Exclusion of patients followed from uncontrolled infection, other autoimmune disease, pregnancy or lactation. Diagnoses were established using clinical symptoms, serum thyroxine and TRAb, thyroid ultrasound and orbital computed tomography. The CDR3 length is 15 residues. V shed 4 bases and J shed 0 bases, with 9 bases lying between them. Germline CDR1 is SNHLY and CDR2 is FYNNEI. The CDR3 regions of TCR beta were amplified from RNA transcripts. HTBI primers drove first-round RT-PCR of the TCR CDR3. MiXCR was run by TCRdb on the multiplex PCR reads, yielding one entry per CDR3 protein. The sample contains about 760,000 distinct CDR3 sequences, 35% of which appear only once.

The chain joins TRBV2 to TRBJ2-2, with a possible D match to TRBD1 (6 bases). This TCR derives from a woman aged 40 to 50 with Graves' hyperthyroidism. The sequenced sample consisted of blood. CDR3 bases: TGTGCCAGCAGTGGAGAGGGGGCGAACACCGGGGAGCTGTTTTTT. It encodes CASSGEGANTGELFF.